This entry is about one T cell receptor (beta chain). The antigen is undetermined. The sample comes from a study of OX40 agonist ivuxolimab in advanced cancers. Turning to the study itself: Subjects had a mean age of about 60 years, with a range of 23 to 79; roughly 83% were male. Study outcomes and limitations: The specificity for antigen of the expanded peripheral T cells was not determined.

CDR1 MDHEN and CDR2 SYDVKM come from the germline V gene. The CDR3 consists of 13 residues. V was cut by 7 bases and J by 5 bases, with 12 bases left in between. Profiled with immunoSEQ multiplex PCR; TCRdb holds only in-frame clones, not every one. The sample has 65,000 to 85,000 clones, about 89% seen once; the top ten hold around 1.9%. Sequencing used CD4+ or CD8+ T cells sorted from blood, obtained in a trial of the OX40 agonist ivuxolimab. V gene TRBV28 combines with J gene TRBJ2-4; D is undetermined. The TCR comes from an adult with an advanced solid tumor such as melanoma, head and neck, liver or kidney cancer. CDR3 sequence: CASTLPGQNIQYF. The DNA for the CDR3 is TGTGCCAGCACCCTACCGGGCCAAAACATTCAGTACTTC.